Reported below is one T cell receptor (beta chain). What it recognizes is unknown. Markers CD45RO/CCR7/CD25/CD127/CD95/CD27 served to sort CD4+ naive, central memory, regulatory and stem cell-like memory cells. Isolated RNA was reverse transcribed in full, so expressed TCRB transcripts were sequenced. This table comes from immunoSEQ multiplex PCR, and its TCRdb copy is limited to in-frame clones, with some not included. This sample yields 150,000 to 180,000 clones, of which about 8.5% are seen a single time; 0.5% to 0.65% belongs to the top ten. This sample stems from a study of beta chain features in type 1 diabetes. Study results and caveats: Reads derived from cDNA could over-represent cells showing high TCR expression.

Germline V gene sequence: CDR1 LGHNA, CDR2 YNFKEQ. The CDR3 consists of 15 residues. The trim removed 1 base at V and 6 bases at J, leaving 6 bases unmatched. The material sequenced was central memory CD4+ T cells from blood. J is TRBJ2-1 and V is TRBV4-2; TRBD2 matches 7 bases. The sequence came from a man aged 18 to 30 in good health. The CDR3 loop reads CASSQVGGGFNEQFF. The CDR3 coding sequence is TGTGCCAGCAGCCAAGTTGGGGGGGGATTCAATGAGCAGTTCTTC.